This T cell receptor (beta chain) was retrieved from a study of cytomegalovirus exposure and HLA in healthy donors. Findings and limits, study-wide: Common viral pathogens were later found to be apparently linked to several of the most significant clusters.

The CDR3 covers 13 residues. V lost 6 bases, J lost 14 bases, and 21 bases lay in between. Germline loops: CDR1 MNHEY, CDR2 SMNVEV (reference sequence). The PCR was carried out with 60 Vbeta primers and 13 Jbeta primers. The data were produced by immunoSEQ multiplex PCR, yet TCRdb's version contains in-frame clones alone and is incomplete. The sample records more than 110,000 clones, approximately 71% being singletons. As for this clone: The antigen is undetermined.

The V and J genes are TRBV27 and TRBJ2-3; D call uncertain. Sequenced sample: PBMCs. This sequence originates from a woman aged 50 to 65 in good health and CMV-seronegative. The DNA of the CDR3 is TGTGCCAGCAGCCTACAGAGTGGGCTCGGTGGGTATTTT. It translates to CASSLQSGLGGYF.